This is a list of T cell receptor beta chains from one sample in a study of cytomegalovirus exposure and HLA in healthy donors. Assay: immunoSEQ multiplex PCR; the TCRdb copy retains only in-frame clones and omits some. This table holds some 120,000 clones, 75% found once. The sample was PBMCs. Receptors originate from a young man in good health and CMV-seronegative. The CDR3 runs from the conserved cysteine through the conserved F or W. The D gene is left open where the match is weak. Only part of the rows carry a size: once, few, many, or a class if the clone is expanded.

v_call: TRBV20-1; d_call: -; j_call: TRBJ2-1; clone_size: -; cdr3_nt: TGCAGTGCTGTAGCGGCATCTGAGTTCTTC; cdr3_aa: CSAVAASEFF
v_call: TRBV7-3; d_call: TRBD1; j_call: TRBJ2-2; clone_size: once; cdr3_nt: TGTGCCAGCAGCTTACGGGCAGGGGGTACCGGGGAGCTGTTTTTT; cdr3_aa: CASSLRAGGTGELFF
v_call: TRBV29-1; d_call: -; j_call: TRBJ2-7; clone_size: -; cdr3_nt: TGCAGCGTTGAAGATCGTTGGGCAGGGCAAGCCTACGAGCAGTACTTC; cdr3_aa: CSVEDRWAGQAYEQYF
v_call: TRBV5-1; d_call: TRBD1; j_call: TRBJ1-1; clone_size: -; cdr3_nt: TGCGCCAGCAGCGGTGACAGGGCGAACACTGAAGCTTTCTTT; cdr3_aa: CASSGDRANTEAFF
v_call: TRBV7-2; d_call: -; j_call: TRBJ1-1; clone_size: -; cdr3_nt: TGTGCCAGCAGCTTTTGGACAACGAACACTGAAGCTTTCTTT; cdr3_aa: CASSFWTTNTEAFF
v_call: TRBV7-8; d_call: -; j_call: TRBJ2-7; clone_size: -; cdr3_nt: TGTGCCAGCAGCTTAGAGGTAGGGCAGGGGTTCGCCTACGAGCAGTACTTC; cdr3_aa: CASSLEVGQGFAYEQYF
v_call: TRBV7-9; d_call: TRBD1; j_call: TRBJ2-5; clone_size: -; cdr3_nt: TGTGCCAGCAGCTCAAGGACAGGGCTAGAGACCCAGTACTTC; cdr3_aa: CASSSRTGLETQYF
v_call: TRBV4-1; d_call: -; j_call: TRBJ2-6; clone_size: -; cdr3_nt: TGCGCCAGCAGCCAACCAATAGCTGGGGCCAACGTCCTGACTTTC; cdr3_aa: CASSQPIAGANVLTF
v_call: TRBV9; d_call: TRBD2; j_call: TRBJ2-3; clone_size: -; cdr3_nt: TGTGCCAGCAGCGTAGGAAATAGCGGGGATGGTGCGTATTTT; cdr3_aa: CASSVGNSGDGAYF
v_call: TRBV7-3; d_call: -; j_call: TRBJ1-1; clone_size: -; cdr3_nt: TGTGCCAGCAGCTTAAATCCGGACACTGAAGCTTTCTTT; cdr3_aa: CASSLNPDTEAFF
v_call: TRBV6-1; d_call: TRBD1; j_call: TRBJ2-4; clone_size: -; cdr3_nt: TGTGCCAGCAGTGGGCGGGACAGGGTTTGTTACTTC; cdr3_aa: CASSGRDRVCYF
v_call: TRBV5-6; d_call: -; j_call: TRBJ2-5; clone_size: -; cdr3_nt: TGTGCCAGCAGCTGGAGGGGAGCAGAGACCCAGTACTTC; cdr3_aa: CASSWRGAETQYF
v_call: TRBV5-1; d_call: -; j_call: TRBJ1-1; clone_size: -; cdr3_nt: TGCGCCAGCAGCTTAGGCAGACAATACACTGAAGCTTTCTTT; cdr3_aa: CASSLGRQYTEAFF
v_call: TRBV5-1; d_call: TRBD1; j_call: TRBJ2-7; clone_size: -; cdr3_nt: TGCGCCAGCAGCAAAACGTGGACAGGCGGCTCCTACGAGCAGTACTTC; cdr3_aa: CASSKTWTGGSYEQYF
v_call: TRBV19; d_call: TRBD1; j_call: TRBJ1-1; clone_size: -; cdr3_nt: TGTGCCAGTAGGTCTCGACAGGGGAGGACTGAAGCTTTCTTT; cdr3_aa: CASRSRQGRTEAFF
v_call: TRBV10-1; d_call: -; j_call: TRBJ2-5; clone_size: -; cdr3_nt: TGCGCCAGCAGTGAGGGCCCATACAAAACAGGGTTACGCGAGACCCAGTACTTC; cdr3_aa: CASSEGPYKTGLRETQYF
v_call: TRBV7-8; d_call: -; j_call: TRBJ1-1; clone_size: -; cdr3_nt: TGTGCCAGCAGCTTACGTGGCCCTCAGGGGTCAAACACTGAAGCTTTCTTT; cdr3_aa: CASSLRGPQGSNTEAFF
v_call: TRBV6-5; d_call: -; j_call: TRBJ2-7; clone_size: -; cdr3_nt: TGTGCCAGCATCGGGTTGCAGACGGGGGAGCAGTACTTC; cdr3_aa: CASIGLQTGEQYF
v_call: TRBV14; d_call: -; j_call: TRBJ1-1; clone_size: -; cdr3_nt: TGTGCGAGCAATGCGGGCCAGACTGAAGCTTTCTTT; cdr3_aa: CASNAGQTEAFF
v_call: TRBV5-4; d_call: TRBD2; j_call: TRBJ2-4; clone_size: -; cdr3_nt: TGTGCCAGCAGCCGGGGGGACGGAGGGCTAGCCAAAAACATTCAGTACTTC; cdr3_aa: CASSRGDGGLAKNIQYF
v_call: TRBV6-4; d_call: -; j_call: TRBJ2-1; clone_size: -; cdr3_nt: TGTGCCAGCAGTGGCGGGCGCTTGACGGAGCAGTTCTTC; cdr3_aa: CASSGGRLTEQFF